The sequence of this T cell receptor beta chain was determined in a study of T cells in Graves' hyperthyroidism and ophthalmopathy. Amplification of TCR beta CDR3 regions used RNA as the template. First-round RT-PCR targeting the TCR CDR3 was performed with the HTBI primer set. TCRdb re-called the multiplex PCR reads through MiXCR, storing one row per CDR3 protein. The sample has some 340,000 distinct CDR3 sequences, roughly 13% seen once. The germline gives CDR1 SGHVS, CDR2 FQNEAQ. Trimming left V 5 bases short and J 7 bases short, with 26 bases between. This CDR3 contains 17 residues. The cohort's ophthalmopathy patients, a group with duration under 3 months, had a Clinical Activity Score of at least 3 and a NOSPECS grade of at least 4. Every diagnosis used clinical symptoms, serum thyroxine and TRAb, thyroid ultrasound and orbital computed tomography. This clonotype was counted at least ten times.

The chain combines TRBV7-8 with TRBJ2-5; D might be TRBD1 (6 bases). Material for sequencing was blood. The origin of this receptor is a woman aged 40 to 50 with Graves' ophthalmopathy. The CDR3 region has the DNA TGTGCCAGCAGCCGGAGCAGGCCGGGACACTCAAAGTGGACCCAGTACTTC. It yields the protein CASSRSRPGHSKWTQYF. The variable domain in full, completed from reference TRBV7-8 and TRBJ2-5, reads GAGVSQSPRYKVAKRGQDVALRCDPISGHVSLFWYQQALGQGPEFLTYFQNEAQLDKSGLPSDRFFAERPEGSVSTLKIQRTQQEDSAVYLCASSRSRPGHSKWTQYFGPGTRLLVL.